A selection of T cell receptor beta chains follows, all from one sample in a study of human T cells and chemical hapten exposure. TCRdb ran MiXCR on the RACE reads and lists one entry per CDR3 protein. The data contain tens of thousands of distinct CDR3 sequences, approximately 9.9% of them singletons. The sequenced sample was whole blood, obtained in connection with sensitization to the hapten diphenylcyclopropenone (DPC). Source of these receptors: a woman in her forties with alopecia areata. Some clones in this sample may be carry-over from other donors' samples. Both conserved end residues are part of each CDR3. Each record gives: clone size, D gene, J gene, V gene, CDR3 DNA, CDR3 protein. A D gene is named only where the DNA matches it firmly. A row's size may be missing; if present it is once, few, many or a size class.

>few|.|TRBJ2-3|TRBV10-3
TGTGCCATCAGTGAGCGTGGAGGGACGGTTGGCACAGATACGCAGTATTTT
CAISERGGTVGTDTQYF
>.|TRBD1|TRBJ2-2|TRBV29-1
TGCAGCGTTGAAGATTGGGGGACAGCGAACACCGGGGAGCTGTTTTTT
CSVEDWGTANTGELFF
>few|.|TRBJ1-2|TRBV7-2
TGTGCCAGCAGCTACAACAGGGAATATGGCTACACCTTC
CASSYNREYGYTF
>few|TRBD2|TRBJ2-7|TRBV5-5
TGTGCCAGCTACAGCGGCGGACTAGCGGCAATCTACGAGCAGTACTTC
CASYSGGLAAIYEQYF
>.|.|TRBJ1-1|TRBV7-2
TGTGCCAGCAGCCAAACAGGAAAAACGAACACTGAAGCTTTCTTT
CASSQTGKTNTEAFF
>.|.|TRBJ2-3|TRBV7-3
TGTGCCAGCAGCTTAACGGGTTCCACTAGCACAGATACGCAGTATTTT
CASSLTGSTSTDTQYF
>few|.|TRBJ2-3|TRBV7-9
TGTGCCAGCAGCTTAGCGGGGCCCCCGTATACGCAGTATTTT
CASSLAGPPYTQYF
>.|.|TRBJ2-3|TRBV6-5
TGTGCCAGCAACGAGGGAACCAGCACAGATACGCAGTATTTT
CASNEGTSTDTQYF
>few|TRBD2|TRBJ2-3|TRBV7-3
TGTGCCAGCAGCGACGGGACTAGCATTATGGATACGCAGTATTTT
CASSDGTSIMDTQYF
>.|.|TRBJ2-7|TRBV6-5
TGTGCCAGCAGTTACTCGTTCTTAGGTGATTACGAGCAGTACTTC
CASSYSFLGDYEQYF
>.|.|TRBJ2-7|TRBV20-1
TGCAGTGCCTACGCGGACAGAGACTACGAGCAGTACTTC
CSAYADRDYEQYF
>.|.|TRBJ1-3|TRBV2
TGTGCCAGCACCGACATAGGATGGGCTGGAAACACCATATATTTT
CASTDIGWAGNTIYF
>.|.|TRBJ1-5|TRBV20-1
TGCAGTGCTACCGCGTTCCGGAGCAATCAGCCCCAGCATTTT
CSATAFRSNQPQHF
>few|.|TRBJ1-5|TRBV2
TGTGCCAGCAGTGAAAACCACAGGGAAACAAATCAGCCCCAGCATTTT
CASSENHRETNQPQHF
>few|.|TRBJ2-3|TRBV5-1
TGCGCCAGCAGCTTGGGGTACACAGATACGCAGTATTTT
CASSLGYTDTQYF
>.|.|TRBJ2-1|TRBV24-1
TGTGCCACCAGTGATTTAGGCGAGGAGCAGTTCTTC
CATSDLGEEQFF
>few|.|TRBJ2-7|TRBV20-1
TGCAGTGCTAGATCTCGGACCGAGCAGTACTTC
CSARSRTEQYF
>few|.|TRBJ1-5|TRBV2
TGTGCCAGCGGGGAAGACTCCGTCGGGCCCCAGCATTTT
CASGEDSVGPQHF
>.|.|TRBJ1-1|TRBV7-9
TGTGCCAGCACCCCCGGGGACACTGAAGCTTTCTTT
CASTPGDTEAFF
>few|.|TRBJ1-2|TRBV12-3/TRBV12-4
TGTGCCAGCAGTCTCCGGGACCCACGACAGTATGGCTACACCTTC
CASSLRDPRQYGYTF
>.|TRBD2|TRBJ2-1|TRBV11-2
TGTGCCAGCAGCTTGTCCCGGACTAGCGGGGACGAGCAGTTCTTC
CASSLSRTSGDEQFF
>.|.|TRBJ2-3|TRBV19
TGTGCCAGTAGTATGTCCCCAGATACGCAGTATTTT
CASSMSPDTQYF
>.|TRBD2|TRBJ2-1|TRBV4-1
TGCGCCAGCAGCCAAGAAGGGGCTAGCGGGGGCAATGAGCAGTTCTTC
CASSQEGASGGNEQFF
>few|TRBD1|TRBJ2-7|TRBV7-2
TGTGCCAGCAGCTTAGCCAGGGGGCAGATCGAGCAGTACTTC
CASSLARGQIEQYF
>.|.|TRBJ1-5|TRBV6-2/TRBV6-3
TGTGCCAGCACCCGGACCGTCAGGCAGCCCCAGCATTTT
CASTRTVRQPQHF
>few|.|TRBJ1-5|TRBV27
TGTGCCAGCAGTTTATCTTCCGGGAGCAATCAGCCCCAGCATTTT
CASSLSSGSNQPQHF
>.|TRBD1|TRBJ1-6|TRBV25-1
TGTGCCAGCAGCAGGACAGGGTCTTCACCCCTCCACTTT
CASSRTGSSPLHF
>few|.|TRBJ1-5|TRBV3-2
TGTGCCAGCAGCCAAGATCCCAAAACAGTCTCGCACCAGCATTTT
CASSQDPKTVSHQHF
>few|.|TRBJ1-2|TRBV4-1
TGCGCCAGCAGCCAAGAGGCCGGGAGAAGTGGCTACACCTTC
CASSQEAGRSGYTF
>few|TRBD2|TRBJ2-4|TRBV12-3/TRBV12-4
TGTGCCAGCAGTACGAGACTAGCGGGGGACAAAAACATTCAGTACTTC
CASSTRLAGDKNIQYF
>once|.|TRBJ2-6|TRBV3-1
TGTGCCAGCAGCCAAGATCCTGGACCTGGGGCCAACGTCCTGACTTTC
CASSQDPGPGANVLTF
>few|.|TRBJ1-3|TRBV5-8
TGTGCCAGCAGCCTTCGACGAAACACCATATATTTT
CASSLRRNTIYF
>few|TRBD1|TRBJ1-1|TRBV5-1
TGCGCCAGCAGCAGCCGGGACAGGGGCACTGAAGCTTTCTTT
CASSSRDRGTEAFF
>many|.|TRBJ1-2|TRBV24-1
TGTGCCACCAGTGAAGAAGAAAATAACTATGGCTACACCTTC
CATSEEENNYGYTF
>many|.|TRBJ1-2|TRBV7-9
TGTGCCAGCAGCTCCGGTGCTGGCTACACCTTC
CASSSGAGYTF
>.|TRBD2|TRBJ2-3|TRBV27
TGTGCCAGCAGTTCCTACGGGACTAGCCAAGATACGCAGTATTTT
CASSSYGTSQDTQYF
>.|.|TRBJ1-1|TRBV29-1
TGCAGCGTTGGGTCAGGGAGTTCTCACACTGAAGCTTTCTTT
CSVGSGSSHTEAFF
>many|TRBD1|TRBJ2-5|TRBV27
TGTGCCAGCAGTAAGATACAGGGGGGAGGAGGAGAGACCCAGTACTTC
CASSKIQGGGGETQYF
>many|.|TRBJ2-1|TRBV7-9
TGTGCCAGCAGCCCCCCTAACAGCGGCTCCTACAATGAGCAGTTCTTC
CASSPPNSGSYNEQFF
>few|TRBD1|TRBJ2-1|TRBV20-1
TGCAGTGCTAGCGGAGACAGGGAAGCTGAGCAGTTCTTC
CSASGDREAEQFF
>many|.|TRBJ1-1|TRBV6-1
TGTGCCACAAGTTGGCTGAACACTGAAGCTTTCTTT
CATSWLNTEAFF
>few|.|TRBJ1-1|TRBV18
TGTGCCAGCTCACCACCGACAGCCATGAACACTGAAGCTTTCTTT
CASSPPTAMNTEAFF
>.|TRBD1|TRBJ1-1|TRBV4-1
TGCGCCAGCAGCCAGCCTCGACAGGGGTCCACTGAAGCTTTCTTT
CASSQPRQGSTEAFF
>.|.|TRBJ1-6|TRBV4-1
TGCGCCAGCAGCCAAGATAGGAGCTTTTCGCCCCTCCGCTTT
CASSQDRSFSPLRF
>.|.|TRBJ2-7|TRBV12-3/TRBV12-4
TGTGCCAGCAGTAAAAGGGATAATACGTACGAGCAGTACTTC
CASSKRDNTYEQYF
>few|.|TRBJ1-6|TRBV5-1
TGCGCCAGCAGCTTGGCGGACGCCAGGTCACCCCTCCACTTT
CASSLADARSPLHF
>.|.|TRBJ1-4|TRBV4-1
TGCGCCAGCAGCCAACCCCCGACAGAAGAGAATGAAAAACTGTTTTTT
CASSQPPTEENEKLFF
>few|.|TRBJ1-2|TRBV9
TGTGCCAGCAGCGTAGCTGTGGGCTATGGCTACACCTTC
CASSVAVGYGYTF
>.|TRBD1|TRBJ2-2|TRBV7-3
TGTGCCAGCAGCTCGAACCCGAGGGGGCTGGAGGGGGAGCTGTTTTTT
CASSSNPRGLEGELFF
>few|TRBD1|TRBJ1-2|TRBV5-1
TGCGCCAGCAGATGGGACAGGGACTATGGCTACACCTTC
CASRWDRDYGYTF
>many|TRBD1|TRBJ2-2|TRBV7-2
TGTGCCAGCAGACCGGACAGGGCCGGGGAGCTGTTTTTT
CASRPDRAGELFF
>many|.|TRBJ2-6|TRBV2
TGTGCCAGCAGTTATACTGGGTCCGTCTCTGGGGCCAACGTCCTGACTTTC
CASSYTGSVSGANVLTF
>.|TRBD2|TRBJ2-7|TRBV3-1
TGTGCCAGCAGCCAGAGCGGGGGGAACTCCTACGAGCAGTACTTC
CASSQSGGNSYEQYF
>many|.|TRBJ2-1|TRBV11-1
TGTGCCAGCACCCGGACTGCCAGCTCCTACAATGAGCAGTTCTTC
CASTRTASSYNEQFF
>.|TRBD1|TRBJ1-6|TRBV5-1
TGCGCCAGCAGCTTGCCGATAGGGACAGCTAATTCACCCCTCCACTTT
CASSLPIGTANSPLHF
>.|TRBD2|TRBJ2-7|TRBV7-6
TGTGCCAGCAGCCCTCGGGGGGCCTACGAGCAGTACTTC
CASSPRGAYEQYF